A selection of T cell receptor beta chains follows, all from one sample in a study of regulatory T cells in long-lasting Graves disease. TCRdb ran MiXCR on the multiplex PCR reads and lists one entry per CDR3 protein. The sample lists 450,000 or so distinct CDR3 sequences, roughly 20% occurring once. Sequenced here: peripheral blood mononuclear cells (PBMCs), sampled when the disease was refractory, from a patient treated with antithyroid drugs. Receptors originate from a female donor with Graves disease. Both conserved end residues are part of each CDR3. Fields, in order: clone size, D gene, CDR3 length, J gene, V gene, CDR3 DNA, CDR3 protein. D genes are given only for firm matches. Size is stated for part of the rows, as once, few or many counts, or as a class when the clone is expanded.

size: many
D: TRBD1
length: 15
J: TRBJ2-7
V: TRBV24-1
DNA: TGTGCCACCAGTGATACAAAACAGGGGGCCTACGAGCAGTACTTC
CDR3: CATSDTKQGAYEQYF

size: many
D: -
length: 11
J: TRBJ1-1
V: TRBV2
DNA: TGTGCCAGCAGTGAATTGGAGGGGGCTTTCTTT
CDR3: CASSELEGAFF

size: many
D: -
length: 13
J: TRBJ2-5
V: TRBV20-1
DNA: TGCAGTGCTAGATACAGGGACTCGGGGACCCAGTACTTC
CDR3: CSARYRDSGTQYF

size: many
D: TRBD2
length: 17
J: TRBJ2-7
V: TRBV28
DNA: TGTGCCAGCAGTTCCCCTTTGCGGGGAGGGCCCGCCTACGAGCAGTACTTC
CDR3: CASSSPLRGGPAYEQYF

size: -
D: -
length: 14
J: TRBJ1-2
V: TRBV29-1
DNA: TGCAGCGTAGCCTACACGAACCTAGGTGATGGCTACACCTTC
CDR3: CSVAYTNLGDGYTF

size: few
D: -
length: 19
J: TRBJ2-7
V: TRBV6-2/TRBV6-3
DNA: TGTGCCAGCAGTTACCCTAACCCGGGACATGGACCCCGGTTTGGAGAGCAGTACTTC
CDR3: CASSYPNPGHGPRFGEQYF

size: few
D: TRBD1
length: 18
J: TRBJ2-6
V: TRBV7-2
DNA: TGTGCCAGCAGTTACCTCAGACAGGGCCCCTCTGGGGCCAACGTCCTGACTTTC
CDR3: CASSYLRQGPSGANVLTF

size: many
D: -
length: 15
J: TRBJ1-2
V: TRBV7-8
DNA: TGTGCCAGCAGCTTATACGAGGACAGCCCCTATGGCTACACCTTC
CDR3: CASSLYEDSPYGYTF

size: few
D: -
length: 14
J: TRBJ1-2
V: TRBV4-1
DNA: TGCGCCAGCAGCCAAGATACAGGGAAAAGTGGCTACACCTTC
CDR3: CASSQDTGKSGYTF

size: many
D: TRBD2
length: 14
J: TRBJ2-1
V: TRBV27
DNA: TGTGCCAGCAGTCCTACCGGGACTAACAATGAGCAGTTCTTC
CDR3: CASSPTGTNNEQFF

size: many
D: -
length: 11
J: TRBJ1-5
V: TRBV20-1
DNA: TGCAGTGCTAGCCTCGGTGAGCCCCAGCATTTT
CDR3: CSASLGEPQHF

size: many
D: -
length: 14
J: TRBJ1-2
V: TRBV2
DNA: TGTGCCAGCAGGAAACCACAGGCAAACTATGGCTACACCTTC
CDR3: CASRKPQANYGYTF

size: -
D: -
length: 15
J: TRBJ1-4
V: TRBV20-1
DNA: TGCAGTGCTAGAGTACCAGGCCGCGGGGGTGAAAAACTGTTTTTT
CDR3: CSARVPGRGGEKLFF

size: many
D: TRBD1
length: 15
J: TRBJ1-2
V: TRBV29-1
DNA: TGCAGCGTCAACCGGGACAGAGAATATAACTATGGCTACACCTTC
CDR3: CSVNRDREYNYGYTF

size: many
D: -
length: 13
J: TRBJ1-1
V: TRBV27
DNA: TGTGCCAGCGCCCGGGGGGTGAACACTGAAGCTTTCTTT
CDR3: CASARGVNTEAFF

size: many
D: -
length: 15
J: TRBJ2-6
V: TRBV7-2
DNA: TGTGCCAGCAGCCCAGTGGGCACTGGGGCCAACGTCCTGACTTTC
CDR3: CASSPVGTGANVLTF

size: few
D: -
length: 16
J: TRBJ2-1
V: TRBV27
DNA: TGTGCCAGCAGTTTAACGGCGTTCAGCTCCTACAATGAGCAGTTCTTC
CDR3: CASSLTAFSSYNEQFF

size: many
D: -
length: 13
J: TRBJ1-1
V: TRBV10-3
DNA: TGTGCCATCAGTAGGGTCTGGAACACTGAAGCTTTCTTT
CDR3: CAISRVWNTEAFF

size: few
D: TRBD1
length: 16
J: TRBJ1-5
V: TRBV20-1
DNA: TGCAGTGCTGGCTCCCAGGGGGCGAGGAGCAATCAGCCCCAGCATTTT
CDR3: CSAGSQGARSNQPQHF

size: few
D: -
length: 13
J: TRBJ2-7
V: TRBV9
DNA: TGTGCCAGCAGCGCCGGGACCCCCCGCGAGCAGTACTTC
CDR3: CASSAGTPREQYF

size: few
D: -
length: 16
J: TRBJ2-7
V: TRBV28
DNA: TGTGCCAGCAGTAGCCCCGGACAGTCCAGCTCCTACGAGCAGTACTTC
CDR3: CASSSPGQSSSYEQYF

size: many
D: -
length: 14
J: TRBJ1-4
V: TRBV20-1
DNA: TGCAGTGCTAGGGGAGGGGCCACTAATGAAAAACTGTTTTTT
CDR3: CSARGGATNEKLFF

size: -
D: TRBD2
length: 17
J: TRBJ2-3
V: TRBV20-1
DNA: TGCAGTGCTAGAGGCCTAGCGGGTGGCCCGGGCACAGATACGCAGTATTTT
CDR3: CSARGLAGGPGTDTQYF

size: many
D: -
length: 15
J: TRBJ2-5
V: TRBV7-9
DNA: TGTGCCAGCACGCATGGGGCCTGGGGCCAAGAGACCCAGTACTTC
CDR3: CASTHGAWGQETQYF

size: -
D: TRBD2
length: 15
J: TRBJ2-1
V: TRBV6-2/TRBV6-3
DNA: TGTGCCAGCAGTGTCAGCGGGAGGCCCTACAATGAGCAGTTCTTC
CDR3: CASSVSGRPYNEQFF

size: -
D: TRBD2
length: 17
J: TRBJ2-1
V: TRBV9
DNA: TGTGCCAGCAGCGAAAGCGTTACTAGCGGGAGGGTCTATGAGCAGTTCTTC
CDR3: CASSESVTSGRVYEQFF

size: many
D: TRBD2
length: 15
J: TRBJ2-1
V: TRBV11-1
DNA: TGTGCCAGCAGCTCTAGCGGGAGTGGGTACAATGAGCAGTTCTTC
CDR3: CASSSSGSGYNEQFF

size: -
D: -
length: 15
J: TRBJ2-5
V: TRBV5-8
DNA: TGTGCCAGCAGCTTTGGACGAACCTTCCAAGAGACCCAGTACTTC
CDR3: CASSFGRTFQETQYF

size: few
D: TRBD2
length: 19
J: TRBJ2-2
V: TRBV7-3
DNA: TGTGCCAGCAGCTTAAGTTACCCGAGCGCGGGAGGGCCCACCGGGGAGCTGTTTTTT
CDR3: CASSLSYPSAGGPTGELFF

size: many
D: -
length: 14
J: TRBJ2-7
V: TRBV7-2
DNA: TGTGCCAGCAGTTATTCGGTCCCTTCCTACGAGCAGTACTTC
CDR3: CASSYSVPSYEQYF

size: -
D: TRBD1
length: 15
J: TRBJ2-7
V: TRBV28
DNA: TGTGCCAGCAGTGCCCGGGACAGGGGTCCCTACGAGCAGTACTTC
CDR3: CASSARDRGPYEQYF

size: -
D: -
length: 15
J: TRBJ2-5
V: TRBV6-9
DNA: TGTGCCAGCAGTTCCTCAGGAAGCCCTCCCGAGACCCAGTACTTC
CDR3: CASSSSGSPPETQYF

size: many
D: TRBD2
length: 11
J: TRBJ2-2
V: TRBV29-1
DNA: TGCAGCGTGGGGGGGGCCGGGGAGCTGTTTTTT
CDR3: CSVGGAGELFF

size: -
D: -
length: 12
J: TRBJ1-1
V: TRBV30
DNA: TGTGCCTGGAGTGTAGGAACACCGGAAGCTTTCTTT
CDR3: CAWSVGTPEAFF

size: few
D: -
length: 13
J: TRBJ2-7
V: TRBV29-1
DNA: TGCAGCGGAGGGGGGGGCCCTTTAGAGGAGCAGTACTTC
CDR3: CSGGGGPLEEQYF

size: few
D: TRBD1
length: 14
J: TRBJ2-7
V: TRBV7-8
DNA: TGTGCCAGCAGCCAGGGGACAGGGGGCGACGAGCAGTACTTC
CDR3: CASSQGTGGDEQYF

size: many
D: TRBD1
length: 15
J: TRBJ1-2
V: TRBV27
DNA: TGTGCCAGCTCCAGGAGACAGGGGACTTCCTGGGGCTACACCTTC
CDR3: CASSRRQGTSWGYTF

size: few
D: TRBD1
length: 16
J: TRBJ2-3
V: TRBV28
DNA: TGTGCCAGCAGTCTTGGGCCGGGACAGGTCACAGATACGCAGTATTTT
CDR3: CASSLGPGQVTDTQYF

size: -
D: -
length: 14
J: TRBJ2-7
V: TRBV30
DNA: TGTGCCTGGAGTGTTGATTACGGCGGTAGTGGGCAGTACTTC
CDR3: CAWSVDYGGSGQYF

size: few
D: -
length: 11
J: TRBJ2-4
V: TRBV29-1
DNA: TGCAGCGTTGGGGGTTCTAGCATTCAGTACTTC
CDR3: CSVGGSSIQYF

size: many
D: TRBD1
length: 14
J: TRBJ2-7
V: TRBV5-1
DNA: TGCGCCAGCACCGGGGACAGGAACAACTACGAGCAGTACTTC
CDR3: CASTGDRNNYEQYF

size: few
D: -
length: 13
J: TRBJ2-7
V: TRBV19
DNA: TGTGCCAGCAGCATCGGACACTCCTACGAGCAGTACTTC
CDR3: CASSIGHSYEQYF

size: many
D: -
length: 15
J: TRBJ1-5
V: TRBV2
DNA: TGTGCCAGCAGCGACGGGGGATATAGCAATCAGCCCCAGCATTTT
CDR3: CASSDGGYSNQPQHF

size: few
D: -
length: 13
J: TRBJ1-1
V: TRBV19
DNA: TGTGCCAGTAGTGTATCACAGAACACTGAAGCTTTCTTT
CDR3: CASSVSQNTEAFF

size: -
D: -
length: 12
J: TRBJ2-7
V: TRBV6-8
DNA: TGTGCCAGCAGTCCACACAGGGACGAGCAGTACTTC
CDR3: CASSPHRDEQYF

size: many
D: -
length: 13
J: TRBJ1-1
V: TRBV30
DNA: TGTGCCTGGGGGACCCCCCGGAGGACTGAAGCTTTCTTT
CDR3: CAWGTPRRTEAFF

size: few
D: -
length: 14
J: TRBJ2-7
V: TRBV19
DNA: TGTGCCAGTAGTATATGGGCAGGGATCGGCGAGCAGTACTTC
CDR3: CASSIWAGIGEQYF

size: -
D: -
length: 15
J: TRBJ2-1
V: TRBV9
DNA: TGTGCCAGCAGCGTTACAGGGTATGACAAGAATGAGCAGTTCTTC
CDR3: CASSVTGYDKNEQFF

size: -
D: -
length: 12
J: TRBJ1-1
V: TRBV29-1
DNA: TGCAGCGTTGTCGGCCCCACGGGGGAAGCTTTCTTT
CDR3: CSVVGPTGEAFF

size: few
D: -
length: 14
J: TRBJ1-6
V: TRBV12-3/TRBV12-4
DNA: TGTGCCAGCAGTTTATCTGGGGTTGGTTCACCCCTCCACTTT
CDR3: CASSLSGVGSPLHF

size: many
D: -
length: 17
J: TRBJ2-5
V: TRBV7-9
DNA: TGTGCCAGCAGCTTAGCCTTAGCCGATACCCTCCGGGAGACCCAGTACTTC
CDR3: CASSLALADTLRETQYF

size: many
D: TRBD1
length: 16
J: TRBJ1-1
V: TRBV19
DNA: TGTGCCAGTAGTGAGGGGGCCGAGGGTATGAACACTGAAGCTTTCTTT
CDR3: CASSEGAEGMNTEAFF

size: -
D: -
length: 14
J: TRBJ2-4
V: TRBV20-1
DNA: TGCAGTGCTAGTGAGCGACCAATGCTAAACATTCAGTACTTC
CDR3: CSASERPMLNIQYF

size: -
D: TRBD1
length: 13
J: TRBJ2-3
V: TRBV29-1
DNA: TGCAGCGTTTACAGGGGCGGGACAGATACGCAGTATTTT
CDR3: CSVYRGGTDTQYF